In this sample, the clone carrying this T cell receptor beta chain turned up many times. Its antigen is not identified. CDR1 and CDR2 from the germline V gene are SQVTM and ANQGSEA. The CDR3 length is 13 residues. Trimming shortened V by 5 bases and J by 4 bases, and 15 bases separated the two germline ends. The unsorted libraries were made from 2 million PBMCs kept at -80 C. These data are taken from a study of neurological immune-mediated disorders. Study-wide results and limits: None of the CDR3 amino acid sequences found in expanded clones was shared across subjects. This suggests that the TCR-beta repertoires were private in all groups.

Synthesis of cDNA was performed by 5'RACE using 10-nucleotide random UMIs. Every sequencing run generated in excess of 180 million TCR-beta sequences. These sequences covered 15-18 subjects. One entry per CDR3 protein, called by TCRdb with MiXCR from the 5' RACE reads. The data show under 85,000 distinct CDR3 sequences, with 11% to 15% seen just once and roughly 7.3% held by the top ten. The TCR was taken from a woman aged 45-60 years in good health. The genes are TRBV29-1 and TRBJ2-7; D is unclear. The sequencing input was PBMCs. The CDR3 DNA reads as TGCAGCGTTTCGATGGGCCCAGCATACGAGCAGTACTTC. Its protein product is CSVSMGPAYEQYF.